This TCR beta chain was identified during a study of T cells in Graves' hyperthyroidism and ophthalmopathy. This clonotype was seen repeatedly, ten times or more. The antigen is unknown. Overall study findings and caveats: Among thyroid clonotypes expanded above 0.001, most also appeared in blood.

Template material for amplifying TCR beta CDR3 regions consisted of RNA transcripts. The HTBI primer set served for first-round RT-PCR of the TCR CDR3. Each CDR3 protein is one row after TCRdb ran MiXCR on the multiplex PCR reads. This sample has about half a million distinct CDR3 sequences, with roughly 24% found just once. The CDR3 is made up of 15 amino acids. The V end lost 6 bases, the J end lost 6 bases, and 17 bases lay between the germline ends. Out of roughly 9.1 ml of fresh peripheral blood came the PBMCs. The clonotype comes from a woman under 40 with Graves' ophthalmopathy. The material sequenced was blood. This chain uses TRBV12-3 or TRBV12-4 with TRBJ2-2; TRBD1 might be the D (6 bases). The CDR3 loop is CASRRTTGSAGELFF. DNA for the CDR3: TGTGCCAGCAGGAGGACCACAGGGTCCGCCGGGGAGCTGTTTTTT.